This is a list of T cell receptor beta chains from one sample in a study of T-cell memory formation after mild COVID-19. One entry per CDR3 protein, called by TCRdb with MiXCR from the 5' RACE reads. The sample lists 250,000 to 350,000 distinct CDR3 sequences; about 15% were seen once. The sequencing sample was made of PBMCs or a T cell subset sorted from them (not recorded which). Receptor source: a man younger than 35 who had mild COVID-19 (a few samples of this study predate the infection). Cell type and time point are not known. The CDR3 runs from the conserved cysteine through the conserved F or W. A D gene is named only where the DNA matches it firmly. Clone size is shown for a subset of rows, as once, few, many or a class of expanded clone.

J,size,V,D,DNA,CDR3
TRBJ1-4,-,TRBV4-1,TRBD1,TGCGCCAGCAGCCCGTTCCCGGGACAGGAGGAAAAACTGTTTTTT,CASSPFPGQEEKLFF
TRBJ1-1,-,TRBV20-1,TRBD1,TGCAGTCTTAGTCGGGACAGGGGCTTGAACACTGAAGCTTTCTTT,CSLSRDRGLNTEAFF
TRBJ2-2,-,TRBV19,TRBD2,TGTGCCAGTAGACATAAACTAGCGGGGAACACCGGGGAGCTGTTTTTT,CASRHKLAGNTGELFF
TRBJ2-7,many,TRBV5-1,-,TGCGCCAGCAGCGACAACTCCTACGAGCAGTACTTC,CASSDNSYEQYF
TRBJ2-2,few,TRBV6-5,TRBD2,TGTGCCAGCACCCCGGCGGGGGAATACGGGGAGCTGTTTTTT,CASTPAGEYGELFF
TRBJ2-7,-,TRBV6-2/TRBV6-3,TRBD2,TGTGCCAGCAGTTACGGACTAGTCACCTACGAGCAGTACTTC,CASSYGLVTYEQYF
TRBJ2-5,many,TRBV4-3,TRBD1,TGCGCCAGCAGCCAAGCGGAAGGGGGCTGGGTAGAGACCCAGTACTTC,CASSQAEGGWVETQYF
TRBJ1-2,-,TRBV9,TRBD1,TGTGCCAGCAGCCCCGGACAGGCCTCCTATGGCTACACCTTC,CASSPGQASYGYTF
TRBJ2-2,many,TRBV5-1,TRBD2,TGCGCCAGCAGCCCAAGGACTAGCGGGGGGGCCCCCGGGGAGCTGTTTTTT,CASSPRTSGGAPGELFF
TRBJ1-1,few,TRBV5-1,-,TGCGCCAGCAGCTTTCAGACCGCCAACACTGAAGCTTTCTTT,CASSFQTANTEAFF
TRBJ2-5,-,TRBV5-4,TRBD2,TGTGCCAGCAGCTTGGCGGGGACTAGCGGGGGGCCCCAAGAGACCCAGTACTTC,CASSLAGTSGGPQETQYF
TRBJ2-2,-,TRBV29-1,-,TGCAGCGTCCAGACAGAGAACACCGGGGAGCTGTTTTTT,CSVQTENTGELFF
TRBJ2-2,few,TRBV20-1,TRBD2,TGCAGTGCTATGCTAGCGGGGGGGACCGGGGAGCTGTTTTTT,CSAMLAGGTGELFF
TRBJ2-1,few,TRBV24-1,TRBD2,TGTGCCACCAGTGATTCCGGGACTAGCGGATACAATGAGCAGTTCTTC,CATSDSGTSGYNEQFF
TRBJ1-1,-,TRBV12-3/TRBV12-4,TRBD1,TGTGCCAGCAGTTTACTACAGGGGAAAAAAACTGAAGCTTTCTTT,CASSLLQGKKTEAFF
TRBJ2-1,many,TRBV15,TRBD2,TGTGCCACCAGCGGTAATAGCGGGGGGTCCTACAATGAGCAGTTCTTC,CATSGNSGGSYNEQFF
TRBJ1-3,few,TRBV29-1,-,TGCAGCGTTGGACACGGCTCTGGAAACACCATATATTTT,CSVGHGSGNTIYF
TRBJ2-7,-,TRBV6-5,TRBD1,TGTGCCAGCAGCCCGGGACAGGGGTTAGAAGAGCAGTACTTC,CASSPGQGLEEQYF
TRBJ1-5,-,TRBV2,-,TGTGCCAGCAGTGAACAGGGAGGGAGTCAGCCCCAGCATTTT,CASSEQGGSQPQHF
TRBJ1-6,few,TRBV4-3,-,TGCGCCAGCAGTCGTCTGATCGGGGATCCTAATTCACCCCTCCACTTT,CASSRLIGDPNSPLHF
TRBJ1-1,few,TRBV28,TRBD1,TGTGCCAGCAGAACCCAAGGACAGGGGGAAACTGAAGCTTTCTTT,CASRTQGQGETEAFF
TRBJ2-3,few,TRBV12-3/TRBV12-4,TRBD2,TGTGCCAGCAGGTTCGGGGGGGTCGGGTCAGATACGCAGTATTTT,CASRFGGVGSDTQYF
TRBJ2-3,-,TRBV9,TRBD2,TGTGCCAGCAGCGTAGTGTCTAGCGGGGGGAATACGCAGTATTTT,CASSVVSSGGNTQYF
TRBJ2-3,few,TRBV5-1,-,TGCGCCAGCAGCATAGCGTCAGGAGATACGCAGTATTTT,CASSIASGDTQYF
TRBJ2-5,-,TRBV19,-,TGTGCCAGTAGTATGACAGAGCAAGAGACCCAGTACTTC,CASSMTEQETQYF
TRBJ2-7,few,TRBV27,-,TGTGCCAGCAGTCCCCGGGGCCCCGGCTCCTACGAGCAGTACTTC,CASSPRGPGSYEQYF
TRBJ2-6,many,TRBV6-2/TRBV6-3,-,TGTGCCAGCAGTGGAACTAGGACTGCTGGGGCCAACGTCCTGACTTTC,CASSGTRTAGANVLTF